This T cell receptor (beta chain) was found in a study of T cell responses to AZD1222 COVID-19 vaccine. Study-level results: The donor cohort was predominantly white British with a female majority, and clonal diversity may have been underestimated. Vaccine-associated CD4 TCRs spanned spike, dominant at 160-218 and 743-854.

The assay was immunoSEQ multiplex PCR, and TCRdb's table has in-frame clones only and misses some. The repertoire holds around 84,000 clones, with around 92% as singletons. With respect to this clone: Its antigen is unidentified.

Germline values: CDR1 SGDLS, CDR2 YYNGEE. Trimming at V came to 6 bases and at J to 9 bases, leaving 10 bases not matched to a gene. This CDR3 comprises 14 residues. This TCR was recovered from an adult in good health. The chain combines TRBV9 with TRBJ2-1; 9 bases match TRBD2. The sample consisted of peripheral blood, taken on day 0 of MenACWY control vaccination. The CDR3 DNA follows: TGTGCCAGCAATCCGGCGGGGGGGCCGCTTGAGCAGTTCTTC. It encodes CASNPAGGPLEQFF.